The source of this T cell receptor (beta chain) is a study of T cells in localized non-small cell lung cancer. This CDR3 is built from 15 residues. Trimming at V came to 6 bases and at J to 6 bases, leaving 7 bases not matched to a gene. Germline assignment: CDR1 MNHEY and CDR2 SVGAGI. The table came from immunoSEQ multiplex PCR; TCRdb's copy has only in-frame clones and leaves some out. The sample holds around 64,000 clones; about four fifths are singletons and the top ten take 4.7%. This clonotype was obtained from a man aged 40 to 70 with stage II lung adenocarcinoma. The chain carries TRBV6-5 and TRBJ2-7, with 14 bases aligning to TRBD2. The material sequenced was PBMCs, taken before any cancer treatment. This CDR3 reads CASSLTSGRVGEQYF. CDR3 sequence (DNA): TGTGCCAGCAGCCTGACTAGCGGGAGGGTGGGCGAGCAGTACTTC.